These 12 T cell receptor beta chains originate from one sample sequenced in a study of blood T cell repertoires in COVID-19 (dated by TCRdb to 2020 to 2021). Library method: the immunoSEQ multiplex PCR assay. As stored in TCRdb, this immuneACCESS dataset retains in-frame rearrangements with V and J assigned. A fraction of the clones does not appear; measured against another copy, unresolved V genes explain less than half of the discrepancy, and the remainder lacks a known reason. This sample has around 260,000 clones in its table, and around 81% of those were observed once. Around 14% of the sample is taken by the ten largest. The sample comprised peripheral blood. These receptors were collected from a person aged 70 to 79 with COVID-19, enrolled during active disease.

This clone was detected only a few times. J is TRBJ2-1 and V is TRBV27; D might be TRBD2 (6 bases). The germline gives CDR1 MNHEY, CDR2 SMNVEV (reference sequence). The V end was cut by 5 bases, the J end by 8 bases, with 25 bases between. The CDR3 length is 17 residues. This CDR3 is CASSLPGGLTTGDEQFF. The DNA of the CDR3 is TGTGCCAGCAGTCTCCCCGGGGGACTCACCACGGGCGATGAGCAGTTCTTC.

CDR3 bases: TGTGCCAGCAGCCAGATACTAGCGGGTCTACGTGGGGATACGCAGTATTTT. Translated: CASSQILAGLRGDTQYF. The chain employs TRBV4-2 and TRBJ2-3; 9 bases fit TRBD2. Trimming at V came to 3 bases and at J to 6 bases, leaving 13 bases not matched to a gene. The length of the CDR3 is 17 residues. Germline V gene lookup returns CDR1 LGHNA and CDR2 YNFKEQ.

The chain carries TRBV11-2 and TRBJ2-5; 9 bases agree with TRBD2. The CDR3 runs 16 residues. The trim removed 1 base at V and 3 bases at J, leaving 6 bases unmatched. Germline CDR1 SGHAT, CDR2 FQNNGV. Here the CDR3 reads CASSLGGGGVEETQYF. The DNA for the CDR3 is TGTGCCAGCAGCTTAGGTGGCGGGGGGGTGGAAGAGACCCAGTACTTC.

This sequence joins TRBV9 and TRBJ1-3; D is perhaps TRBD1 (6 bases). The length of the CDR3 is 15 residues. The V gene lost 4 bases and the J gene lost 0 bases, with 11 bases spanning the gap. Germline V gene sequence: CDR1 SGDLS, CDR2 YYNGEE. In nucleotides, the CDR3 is TGTGCCAGCAGCACCACGGACAGCTCTGGAAACACCATATATTTT. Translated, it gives CASSTTDSSGNTIYF. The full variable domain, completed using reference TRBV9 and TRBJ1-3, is DSGVTQTPKHLITATGQRVTLRCSPRSGDLSVYWYQQSLDQGLQFLIQYYNGEERAKGNILERFSAQQFPDLHSELNLSSLELGDSALYFCASSTTDSSGNTIYFGEGSWLTVV.

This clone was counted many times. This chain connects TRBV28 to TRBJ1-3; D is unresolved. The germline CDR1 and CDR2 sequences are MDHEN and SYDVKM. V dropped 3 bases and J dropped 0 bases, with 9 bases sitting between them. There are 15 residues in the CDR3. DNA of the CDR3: TGTGCCAGCAGTTTTCTCATCGGCTCTGGAAACACCATATATTTT. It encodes CASSFLIGSGNTIYF.

CDR3 DNA sequence: TGTGCCAGCAGCGTAGGGAGTGGAGGGGAGACCCAGTACTTC. Its protein is CASSVGSGGETQYF. V is TRBV9 and J is TRBJ2-5; maybe TRBD2 (6 bases). CDR3 length: 14 amino acids. Looked up from germline, CDR1 is SGDLS and CDR2 is YYNGEE. Trimming took 0 bases from V and 5 from J, leaving 11 bases between them.

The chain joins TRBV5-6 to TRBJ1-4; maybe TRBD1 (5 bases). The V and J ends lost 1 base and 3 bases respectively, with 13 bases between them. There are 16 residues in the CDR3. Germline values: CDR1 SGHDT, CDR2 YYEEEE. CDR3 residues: CASSLRRGTANEKLFF. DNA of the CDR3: TGTGCCAGCAGCTTGCGGAGGGGCACGGCTAATGAAAAACTGTTTTTT.

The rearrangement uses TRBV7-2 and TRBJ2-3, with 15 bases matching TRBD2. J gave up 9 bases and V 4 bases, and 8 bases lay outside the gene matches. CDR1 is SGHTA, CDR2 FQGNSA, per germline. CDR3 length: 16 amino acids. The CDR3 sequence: CASSSGLAGGPGTQYF. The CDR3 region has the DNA TGTGCCAGCAGCTCCGGACTAGCGGGAGGGCCAGGGACGCAGTATTTT.

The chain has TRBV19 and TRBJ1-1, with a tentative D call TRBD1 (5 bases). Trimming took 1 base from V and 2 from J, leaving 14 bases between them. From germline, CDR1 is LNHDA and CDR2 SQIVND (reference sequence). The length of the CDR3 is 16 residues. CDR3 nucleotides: TGTGCCAGTAGTATAGGGCAGGGTATGGGTAACACTGAAGCTTTCTTT. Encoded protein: CASSIGQGMGNTEAFF.

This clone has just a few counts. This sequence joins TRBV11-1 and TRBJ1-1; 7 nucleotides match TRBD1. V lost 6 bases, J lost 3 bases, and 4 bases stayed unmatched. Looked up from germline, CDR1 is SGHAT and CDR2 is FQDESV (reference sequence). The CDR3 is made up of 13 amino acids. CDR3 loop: CASSIRGDTEAFF. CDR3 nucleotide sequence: TGTGCCAGCAGTATCAGGGGGGACACTGAAGCTTTCTTT.

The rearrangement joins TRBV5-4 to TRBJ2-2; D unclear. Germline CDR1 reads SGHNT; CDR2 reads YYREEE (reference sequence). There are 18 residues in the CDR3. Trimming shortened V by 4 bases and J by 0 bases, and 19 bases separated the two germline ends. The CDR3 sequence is CASSPNSRLPANTGELFF. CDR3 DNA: TGTGCCAGCAGCCCTAATTCTCGGTTACCCGCGAACACCGGGGAGCTGTTTTTT.

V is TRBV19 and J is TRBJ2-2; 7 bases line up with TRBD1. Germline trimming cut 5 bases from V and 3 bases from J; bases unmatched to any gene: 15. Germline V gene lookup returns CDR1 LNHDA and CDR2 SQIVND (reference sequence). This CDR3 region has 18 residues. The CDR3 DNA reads TGTGCCAGTAGTCCCGGGACAGAGTACTCTAGCCACACCGGGGAGCTGTTTTTT. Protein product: CASSPGTEYSSHTGELFF.